These 7 T cell receptor beta chains share one sample of origin, sequenced in a study of T cell responses to AZD1222 COVID-19 vaccine. Some clones are missing from TCRdb's copy, which holds only in-frame ones; the method was immunoSEQ multiplex PCR. The table shows 130,000 or so clones, with about 93% occurring only once. The sample was peripheral blood, taken on day 0 of AZD1222 vaccination. The receptor set was obtained from an adult in good health.

The chain uses TRBV7-9 and TRBJ1-4; D not certain. Per germline, CDR1 SEHNR and CDR2 FQNEAQ (reference sequence). V lost 6 bases to trimming and J lost 5 bases, with 10 bases between them. The CDR3 runs to 13 residues. CDR3 DNA: TGTGCCAGCAGATTAAGAGAGAATGAAAAACTGTTTTTT. Translated: CASRLRENEKLFF.

The CDR3 sequence is CAWRPLYGYTF. In DNA, the CDR3 is TGTGCCTGGAGGCCACTCTATGGCTACACCTTC. J is TRBJ1-2 and V is TRBV30; D gene unclear. Germline values: CDR1 GTSNPN, CDR2 SVGIG (reference sequence). The V gene lost 3 bases and the J gene lost 4 bases, with 6 bases spanning the gap. CDR3 length equals 11 residues.

The chain combines TRBV6-5 with TRBJ1-1; D is perhaps TRBD1 (6 bases). Trimming left V 4 bases short and J 3 bases short, with 15 bases between. The length of the CDR3 is 15 residues. Germline loops: CDR1 MNHEY, CDR2 SVGAGI. CDR3 loop: CASSSPPRGDTEAFF. Here the CDR3 DNA reads TGTGCCAGCAGTTCCCCGCCCAGGGGTGACACTGAAGCTTTCTTT.

The chain employs TRBV3-1 (or the pseudogene TRBV3-2) and TRBJ1-4, with 7 bases identical to TRBD1. The CDR3 totals 15 residues. The V segment lost 0 bases and the J segment 8 bases; nucleotides outside the gene matches: 6. The germline V gene has CDR1 LGHDT and CDR2 YNNKEL (reference sequence). The chain's CDR3 is CASSQEGGGEEKLFF. CDR3 in DNA: TGTGCCAGCAGCCAAGAAGGAGGGGGCGAGGAAAAACTGTTTTTT.

The chain couples TRBV23-1 to TRBJ2-4; 8 bases are shared with TRBD1. TRBV23-1 has ORF status, its function being uncertain. J gave up 0 bases and V 8 bases, and 9 bases lay outside the gene matches. The CDR3 consists of 16 residues. CDR3 sequence reads: CASPRGQGIAKNIQYF. DNA of the CDR3: TGCGCCAGCCCCAGGGGGCAGGGAATAGCCAAAAACATTCAGTACTTC.

This chain links TRBV18 with TRBJ2-1; D unresolved. The CDR3 loop spans 13 amino acids. Per the germline V gene, CDR1 is KGHSH and CDR2 is LQKENI. Trimming shortened V by 3 bases and J by 0 bases, and 3 bases separated the two germline ends. The DNA for the CDR3 is TGTGCCAGCTCACCGAGCTCCTACAATGAGCAGTTCTTC. Amino acid sequence: CASSPSSYNEQFF.

The chain uses TRBV7-2 and TRBJ1-4; D is perhaps TRBD1 (5 bases). Per germline, CDR1 SGHTA and CDR2 FQGNSA. This CDR3 region has 14 residues. Trimming left V 1 base short and J 12 bases short, with 15 bases between. This CDR3 reads CASSLEWVQGELFF. The CDR3 DNA follows: TGTGCCAGCAGCTTAGAATGGGTGCAGGGCGAACTGTTTTTT.